What follows are 19 T cell receptor beta chains derived from one specimen sequenced in a study of blood T cells in healthy people across ages. The use of a sample-barcoded 5' primer and a J-beta primer mix characterized a second PCR of about 6 to 12 cycles. MiXCR, applied by TCRdb to the 5' RACE reads, yields one record per CDR3 protein. Of approximately 760,000 distinct CDR3 sequences listed, about 25% are singletons. The data also belong to a second study, concerning T cells of mothers and their children.

Sequencing was performed on blood. The receptor source for this set is a boy younger than 18 in good health.

This clonotype has more than one count but fewer than ten. This rearrangement joins TRBV27 to TRBJ1-2; D not certain. Germline V gives CDR1 MNHEY, CDR2 SMNVEV (reference sequence). This CDR3 is built from 15 residues. Between the trimmed V and J ends, which lost 2 bases and 1 base, there was a span of 11 bases. The CDR3 sequence: CASSLSRTHNYGYTF. CDR3 in DNA: TGTGCCAGCAGTTTAAGCAGGACCCATAACTATGGCTACACCTTC.

The chain recombines TRBV15 with TRBJ1-2; no firm D call. The CDR3 loop spans 14 amino acids. Trimming removed 0 bases from V and 3 bases from J, with 8 bases in between. Germline assignment: CDR1 LNHNV and CDR2 YYDKDF (reference sequence). The CDR3 DNA is TGTGCCACCAGCAGAGATCGGGTGGACTATGGCTACACCTTC. Encoded protein: CATSRDRVDYGYTF.

Concerning this clonotype itself: One end of the junction is discordant with germline, which a read error may explain. The gene calls are TRBV6-6 and TRBJ2-2, with D perhaps TRBD1 (6 bases). This CDR3 comprises 15 residues. Looked up from germline, CDR1 is MNHNY and CDR2 is SVGAGI (reference sequence). This chain's CDR3 is CASSQGHANTRELFF. As DNA, the CDR3 is TGTGCCAGCAGCCAGGGACACGCGAACACCCGGGAGCTGTTTTTT.

This chain links TRBV5-6 with TRBJ2-3, with TRBD2 matching 11 bases. V shed 0 bases and J 0 bases; nucleotides not matched to a gene: 6. Germline V gives CDR1 SGHDT, CDR2 YYEEEE. The CDR3 has 18 residues. The CDR3 is CASSLGLAGGTSTDTQYF. CDR3 bases: TGTGCCAGCAGCTTGGGCCTAGCGGGGGGCACTAGCACAGATACGCAGTATTTT.

There are a few counts of this clonotype. V and J are TRBV11-2 and TRBJ1-2; a weak D match, TRBD1 (5 bases). The germline CDR1 and CDR2 sequences are SGHAT and FQNNGV. V was shortened by 1 base and J by 2 bases, with 11 bases between the two germline ends. CDR3 size: 15 residues. The CDR3 reads CASSLGQMLNYGYTF. DNA of the CDR3: TGTGCCAGCAGCTTAGGACAGATGTTAAACTATGGCTACACCTTC.

J is TRBJ2-4 and V is TRBV20-1, with 7 positions matching TRBD1. Germline V lookup: CDR1 DFQATT, CDR2 SNEGSKA (reference sequence). Trimming removed 3 bases from V and 7 bases from J; junction bases left unmatched: 9. The CDR3 consists of 14 residues. The CDR3 protein is CSASLTGEGNIQYF. The CDR3 bases are TGCAGTGCTAGCCTAACAGGGGAAGGCAACATTCAGTACTTC.

The CDR3 DNA reads TGTGCCAGCAGCTTAGCGGGTAGCGGGGAGTACAATGAGCAGTTCTTC. It translates to CASSLAGSGEYNEQFF. The V gene is TRBV11-2, the J gene TRBJ2-1; 8 nucleotides match TRBD2. This CDR3 has 16 residues. V lost 1 base to trimming and J lost 4 bases; unmatched junction nucleotides: 6. The germline V gene has CDR1 SGHAT and CDR2 FQNNGV.

V and J are TRBV5-4 and TRBJ2-7; 7 positions match TRBD2. Germline V CDR1 and CDR2: SGHNT, YYREEE (reference sequence). The length of the CDR3 is 15 residues. V shed 0 bases and J 0 bases; nucleotides not matched to a gene: 3. The CDR3 is CASSLERGASYEQYF. As DNA, the CDR3 is TGTGCCAGCAGCTTGGAGCGGGGAGCCTCCTACGAGCAGTACTTC.

This clonotype was detected only a few times. The J gene is TRBJ2-3, the V gene TRBV6-1, with D possibly TRBD2 on 5 matching bases. V was cut by 3 bases and J by 2 bases, with 21 bases left in between. This CDR3 is 18 amino acids long. The germline CDR1 and CDR2 sequences are MNHNS and SASEGT. CDR3 in amino acids: CASSEDSILRPPTDTQYF. CDR3 sequence (DNA): TGTGCCAGCAGTGAGGACTCGATTCTCCGCCCCCCCACAGATACGCAGTATTTT.

The chain is built from TRBV4-1 and TRBJ2-1, with 7 bases identical to TRBD1. In germline, CDR1 is MGHRA, CDR2 YSYEKL. The CDR3 runs 16 residues. V lost 1 base to trimming and J lost 5 bases; unmatched junction nucleotides: 8. The CDR3 region has the DNA TGCGCCAGCAGCCAAGGCGAGACAGGGCTGAACAATGAGCAGTTCTTC. It specifies CASSQGETGLNNEQFF.

This clonotype appeared many times. This sequence joins TRBV6-4 and TRBJ2-3; 11 bases are shared with TRBD1. The CDR3 extends over 15 amino acids. V gave up 2 bases and J gave up 4 bases; unmatched junction bases: 2. The germline V gene has CDR1 MRHNA and CDR2 SNTAGT. CDR3 region: CASSDGTGGPDTQYF. The CDR3, as DNA: TGTGCCAGCAGTGACGGGACAGGGGGACCAGATACGCAGTATTTT.

This clonotype was found a few times. The rearrangement links TRBV12-3 or TRBV12-4 to TRBJ2-6; TRBD1 matches at 10 bases. CDR3 length: 19 amino acids. With 3 bases clipped from V and 2 bases from J, the junction kept 10 bases outside the gene matches. The CDR3 coding sequence is TGTGCCAGCAGTTTTTTACCGGGACAGGGGACACCTGGGGCCAACGTCCTGACTTTC. Amino acids: CASSFLPGQGTPGANVLTF.

The chain uses TRBV28 and TRBJ2-5; TRBD2 aligns across 10 bases. Germline V gene lookup returns CDR1 MDHEN and CDR2 SYDVKM. The CDR3 sequence is 16 residues long. The V and J ends lost 4 bases and 4 bases, in that order; junction bases with no gene match: 9. CDR3 in amino acids: CASSYSEREGRETQYF. The CDR3 DNA is TGTGCCAGCAGTTATAGTGAGCGGGAGGGCCGAGAGACCCAGTACTTC. Filled out from reference TRBV28 and TRBJ2-5, the complete variable domain reads DVKVTQSSRYLVKRTGEKVFLECVQDMDHENMFWYRQDPGLGLRLIYFSYDVKMKEKGDIPEGYSVSREKKERFSLILESASTNQTSMYLCASSYSEREGRETQYFGPGTRLLVL.

J is TRBJ2-7 and V is TRBV20-1; 11 bases map to TRBD2. The germline gives CDR1 DFQATT, CDR2 SNEGSKA (reference sequence). The ends lost 4 bases at V and 3 bases at J; junction bases unmatched: 8. CDR3 length: 15 residues. Here the CDR3 reads CSAIPGTSGFYEQYF. CDR3 in DNA: TGCAGTGCTATCCCCGGGACTAGCGGTTTCTACGAGCAGTACTTC.

This clonotype was counted a few times. The chain joins TRBV5-1 to TRBJ2-1, with 7 nucleotides matching TRBD2. The CDR3 has 15 residues. The germline CDR1 and CDR2 sequences are SGHRS and YFSETQ. J lost 5 bases, V lost 0 bases, and 5 bases had no gene match. This CDR3 is CASSLEGRGHNEQFF. The CDR3 region has the DNA TGCGCCAGCAGCTTGGAGGGGAGGGGACACAATGAGCAGTTCTTC.

The gene calls are TRBV5-5 and TRBJ2-7; D is possibly TRBD1 (6 bases). The CDR3 has 15 residues. Germline-derived CDR1 and CDR2 are SGHKS and YYEKEE (reference sequence). V was trimmed by 1 base and J by 2 bases, leaving 13 bases between them. CDR3 nucleotides: TGTGCCAGCAGCTTGAGCTGGGACAAGACCTACGAGCAGTACTTC. This codes for CASSLSWDKTYEQYF.

The chain has TRBV11-1 and TRBJ2-1; the match to TRBD2 covers 9 bases. The DNA end is a closer match to TRBJ2-5, so the J assignment may be wrong. The CDR3 is 20 amino acids. Germline V gene sequence: CDR1 SGHAT, CDR2 FQDESV (reference sequence). The CDR3 region has the DNA TGTGCCAGCAGCCCCGGTACGGTTATGTCGAGCGGGAGGTATCAAGAGACCCAGTACTTC. Encoded protein: CASSPGTVMSSGRYQETQYF.

The sample holds a few counts of this clonotype. This sequence joins TRBV9 and TRBJ2-3, with D perhaps matching TRBD2 (6 bases). This CDR3 is 15 amino acids long. Between the trimmed V and J ends, which lost 2 bases and 4 bases, there was a span of 14 bases. Germline V lookup: CDR1 SGDLS, CDR2 YYNGEE. The CDR3 nucleotides are TGTGCCAGCAGCGTCATGACTAGTGGGGCAGATACGCAGTATTTT. It codes for CASSVMTSGADTQYF.

The CDR3 loop is CASSVTSGRAYNEQFF. The CDR3 nucleotides are TGCGCCAGCAGCGTTACTAGCGGGAGGGCCTACAATGAGCAGTTCTTC. V usage is TRBV5-1 and J usage is TRBJ2-1; 13 bases match TRBD2. The CDR3 contains 16 residues. Trimming at V came to 4 bases and at J to 2 bases, leaving 3 bases not matched to a gene. Germline CDR1 is SGHRS and CDR2 is YFSETQ.